This is a list of T cell receptor beta chains from one sample in a study of identical twins. One entry per CDR3 protein, called by TCRdb with MiXCR from the 5' RACE reads. The sample includes 690,000 or so distinct CDR3 sequences, approximately 6% of them seen just once. Input material: naive T cells sorted from blood. All receptors derive from a man younger than 35 in good health. Both conserved end residues are part of each CDR3. Each record gives: CDR3 length, J gene, V gene, D gene, clone size, CDR3 protein, CDR3 DNA. D genes are given only for firm matches. Clone size is stated in some rows and not others, as once, few, many or a class when expanded.

15 | TRBJ2-3 | TRBV7-8 | NA | many | CASSLVRTSTDTQYF | TGTGCCAGCAGCTTGGTTCGGACTAGCACAGATACGCAGTATTTT
16 | TRBJ1-3 | TRBV7-9 | TRBD1 | many | CASSLTPTGTGNTIYF | TGTGCCAGCAGCTTAACACCGACAGGGACTGGAAACACCATATATTTT
15 | TRBJ2-2 | TRBV7-9 | TRBD2 | NA | CASSFAGGPDGELFF | TGTGCCAGCAGCTTCGCGGGAGGGCCGGACGGGGAGCTGTTTTTT
12 | TRBJ2-1 | TRBV20-1 | NA | many | CSARVSANEQFF | TGCAGTGCTAGAGTCAGTGCCAATGAGCAGTTCTTC
15 | TRBJ2-1 | TRBV18 | TRBD1 | NA | CASSPPDRSGNEQFF | TGTGCCAGCTCACCACCGGACAGGAGTGGGAATGAGCAGTTCTTC
15 | TRBJ2-3 | TRBV5-1 | TRBD2 | NA | CASSSGLVSTDTQYF | TGCGCCAGCAGCTCCGGACTAGTTAGCACAGATACGCAGTATTTT
11 | TRBJ2-5 | TRBV12-3/TRBV12-4 | NA | many | CASTKGETQYF | TGTGCCAGCACCAAGGGAGAGACCCAGTACTTC
14 | TRBJ2-1 | TRBV29-1 | TRBD1 | few | CSGMGTGGFDEQFF | TGCAGCGGGATGGGGACAGGGGGCTTCGATGAGCAGTTCTTC
14 | TRBJ2-2 | TRBV20-1 | NA | many | CSARESLANGELFF | TGCAGTGCTAGAGAGAGCCTAGCGAACGGGGAGCTGTTTTTT
15 | TRBJ2-1 | TRBV5-5 | TRBD2 | NA | CASSLDPSGSNEQFF | TGTGCCAGCAGCTTAGATCCTAGCGGGAGCAATGAGCAGTTCTTC
15 | TRBJ2-7 | TRBV6-1 | TRBD1 | NA | CASRAGTGGPYEQYF | TGTGCCAGCAGGGCCGGGACAGGGGGTCCCTACGAGCAGTACTTC
15 | TRBJ2-2 | TRBV28 | NA | few | CASSQYRPPTGELFF | TGTGCCAGCAGCCAATATCGACCACCCACCGGGGAGCTGTTTTTT
15 | TRBJ1-4 | TRBV19 | NA | many | CASSILAGSAGKLFF | TGTGCCAGTAGTATACTCGCAGGGAGTGCTGGAAAACTGTTTTTT
13 | TRBJ2-5 | TRBV7-8 | NA | NA | CASSTRQLETQYF | TGTGCCAGCAGCACGAGACAGTTAGAGACCCAGTACTTC
17 | TRBJ2-5 | TRBV7-2 | NA | few | CASSLALQGGGLETQYF | TGTGCCAGCAGCTTAGCATTGCAGGGAGGTGGGTTGGAGACCCAGTACTTC
15 | TRBJ2-3 | TRBV12-3/TRBV12-4 | NA | many | CASSLGWQGTDTQYF | TGTGCCAGCAGTTTAGGTTGGCAGGGCACAGATACGCAGTATTTT
15 | TRBJ2-5 | TRBV7-2 | NA | NA | CASSPGRGGQETQYF | TGTGCCAGCAGCCCAGGCCGAGGGGGCCAAGAGACCCAGTACTTC
15 | TRBJ2-1 | TRBV7-9 | NA | many | CASSSITVFYNEQFF | TGTGCCAGCAGCTCCATCACGGTTTTCTACAATGAGCAGTTCTTC
17 | TRBJ2-6 | TRBV4-3 | NA | many | CASSQSALISGANVLTF | TGCGCCAGCAGCCAATCCGCCTTGATCTCTGGGGCCAACGTCCTGACTTTC
14 | TRBJ1-1 | TRBV6-5 | NA | many | CASSSPRVGRKAFF | TGTGCCAGCAGTTCACCCAGGGTAGGGAGGAAAGCTTTCTTT
17 | TRBJ2-2 | TRBV6-5 | NA | few | CASSSPLALGRTGELFF | TGTGCCAGCAGTTCCCCTTTGGCGCTGGGGCGGACCGGGGAGCTGTTTTTT
14 | TRBJ1-5 | TRBV30 | TRBD1 | NA | CAWSTGQGKQPQHF | TGTGCCTGGAGTACGGGACAGGGAAAACAGCCCCAGCATTTT
17 | TRBJ2-1 | TRBV11-2 | TRBD2 | NA | CASSLGAWDPRGTEQFF | TGTGCCAGCAGCTTAGGGGCCTGGGACCCGCGGGGGACTGAGCAGTTCTTC
16 | TRBJ2-7 | TRBV7-9 | NA | few | CASSLVSGAGSYEQYF | TGTGCCAGCAGCTTAGTTTCAGGGGCTGGCTCCTACGAGCAGTACTTC
14 | TRBJ1-4 | TRBV19 | NA | NA | CASNQQGGGEKLFF | TGTGCCAGTAATCAACAGGGAGGAGGCGAAAAACTGTTTTTT
14 | TRBJ1-6 | TRBV5-6 | NA | few | CASSSGGRSSPLHF | TGTGCCAGCAGCTCTGGTGGGAGAAGTTCACCCCTCCACTTT
13 | TRBJ2-3 | TRBV7-9 | NA | few | CAIGGRDTDTQYF | TGTGCCATCGGGGGTCGGGACACAGATACGCAGTATTTT
17 | TRBJ2-7 | TRBV3-1 | TRBD2 | few | CASSQRGQLAGVSEQYF | TGTGCCAGCAGCCAAAGGGGCCAACTAGCGGGAGTAAGCGAGCAGTACTTC
12 | TRBJ2-7 | TRBV7-2 | NA | NA | CASRETTYEQYF | TGTGCCAGCAGAGAAACTACTTACGAGCAGTACTTC
14 | TRBJ2-1 | TRBV15 | NA | many | CATSSPQGGDEQFF | TGTGCCACCAGCTCCCCCCAGGGGGGCGATGAGCAGTTCTTC
15 | TRBJ2-1 | TRBV5-8 | NA | many | CASSLGQGLYNEQFF | TGTGCCAGCAGCTTGGGGCAGGGGTTATACAATGAGCAGTTCTTC
11 | TRBJ1-4 | TRBV30 | NA | many | CAWSVREKLFF | TGTGCCTGGAGTGTAAGGGAAAAACTGTTTTTT
15 | TRBJ2-1 | TRBV12-3/TRBV12-4 | TRBD2 | NA | CASSFSGGLSNEQFF | TGTGCCAGCAGTTTCTCGGGAGGGCTCTCCAATGAGCAGTTCTTC
16 | TRBJ2-1 | TRBV3-1 | TRBD2 | many | CASSPDSGSTYNEQFF | TGTGCCAGCAGCCCTGACAGCGGGAGTACTTACAATGAGCAGTTCTTC
15 | TRBJ1-6 | TRBV15 | NA | NA | CATSSLTLGNSPLHF | TGTGCCACCAGCAGTTTGACTCTGGGGAATTCACCCCTCCACTTT
20 | TRBJ2-6 | TRBV29-1 | TRBD2 | few | CSVEWKGGSGGRFGANVLTF | TGCAGCGTTGAATGGAAGGGAGGGTCGGGCGGTCGTTTTGGGGCCAACGTCCTGACTTTC
15 | TRBJ2-3 | TRBV6-1 | NA | many | CASSEAPRGPDTQYF | TGTGCCAGCAGTGAGGCCCCCCGGGGCCCAGATACGCAGTATTTT
13 | TRBJ1-3 | TRBV30 | TRBD1 | few | CAWVRQGADTIYF | TGTGCCTGGGTTAGACAGGGGGCAGACACCATATATTTT
17 | TRBJ2-1 | TRBV5-1 | TRBD2 | many | CASSLGIGLAGDNEQFF | TGCGCCAGCAGCTTGGGGATTGGACTAGCGGGGGACAATGAGCAGTTCTTC
13 | TRBJ1-5 | TRBV2 | NA | many | CASSEEGNQPQHF | TGTGCCAGCAGTGAAGAAGGCAATCAGCCCCAGCATTTT
15 | TRBJ1-1 | TRBV4-1 | NA | many | CASSPLGHANTEAFF | TGCGCCAGCAGCCCCCTTGGTCACGCGAACACTGAAGCTTTCTTT
14 | TRBJ2-7 | TRBV11-3 | TRBD1 | many | CASSSGQGSDEQYF | TGTGCCAGCAGCTCCGGACAGGGGTCAGACGAGCAGTACTTC
17 | TRBJ2-1 | TRBV3-1 | TRBD2 | many | CASSQGLAGGPNNEQFF | TGTGCCAGCAGCCAGGGACTAGCGGGGGGCCCTAACAATGAGCAGTTCTTC